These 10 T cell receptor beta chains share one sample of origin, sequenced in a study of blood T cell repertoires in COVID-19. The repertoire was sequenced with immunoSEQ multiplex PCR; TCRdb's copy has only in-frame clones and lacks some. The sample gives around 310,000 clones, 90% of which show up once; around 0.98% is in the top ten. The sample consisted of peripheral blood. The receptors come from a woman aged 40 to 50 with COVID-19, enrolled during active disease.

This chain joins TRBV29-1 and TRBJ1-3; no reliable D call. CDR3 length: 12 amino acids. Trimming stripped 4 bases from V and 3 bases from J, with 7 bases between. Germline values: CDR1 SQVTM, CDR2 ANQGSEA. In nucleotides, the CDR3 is TGCAGCGTTGTTTTAGTTGGAAACACCATATATTTT. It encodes CSVVLVGNTIYF.

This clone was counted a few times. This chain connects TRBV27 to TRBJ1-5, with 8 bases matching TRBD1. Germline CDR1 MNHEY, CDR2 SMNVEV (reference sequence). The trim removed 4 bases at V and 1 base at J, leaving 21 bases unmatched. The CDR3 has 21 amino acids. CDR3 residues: CASSSIGGGDRGYGSNQPQHF. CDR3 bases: TGTGCCAGCAGTTCTATTGGGGGGGGTGACAGGGGATATGGGAGCAATCAGCCCCAGCATTTT.

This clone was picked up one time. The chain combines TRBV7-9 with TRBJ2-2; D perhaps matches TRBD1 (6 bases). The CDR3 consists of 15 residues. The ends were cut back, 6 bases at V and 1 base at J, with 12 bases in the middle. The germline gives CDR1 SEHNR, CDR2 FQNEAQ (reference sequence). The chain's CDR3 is CASRPGTLNTGELFF. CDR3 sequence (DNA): TGTGCCAGCAGGCCCGGGACACTGAACACCGGGGAGCTGTTTTTT.

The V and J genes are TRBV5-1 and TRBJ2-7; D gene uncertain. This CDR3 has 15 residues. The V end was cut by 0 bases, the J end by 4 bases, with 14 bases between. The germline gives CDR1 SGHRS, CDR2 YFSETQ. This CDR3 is CASSLGDSSVYEQYF. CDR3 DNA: TGCGCCAGCAGCTTGGGCGACTCAAGTGTATACGAGCAGTACTTC.

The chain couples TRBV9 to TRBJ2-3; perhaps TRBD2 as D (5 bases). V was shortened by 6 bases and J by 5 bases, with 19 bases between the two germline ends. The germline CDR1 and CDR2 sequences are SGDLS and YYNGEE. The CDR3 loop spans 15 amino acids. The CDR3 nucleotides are TGTGCCAGCACAGTTCTTGGCTCCGCGGGAGATACGCAGTATTTT. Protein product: CASTVLGSAGDTQYF.

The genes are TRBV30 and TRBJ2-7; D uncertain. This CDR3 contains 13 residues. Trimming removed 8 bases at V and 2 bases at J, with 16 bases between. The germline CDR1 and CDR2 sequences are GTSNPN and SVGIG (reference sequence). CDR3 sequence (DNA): TGTGCCCTCCAGACTGGAACACCCTACGAGCAGTACTTC. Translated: CALQTGTPYEQYF.

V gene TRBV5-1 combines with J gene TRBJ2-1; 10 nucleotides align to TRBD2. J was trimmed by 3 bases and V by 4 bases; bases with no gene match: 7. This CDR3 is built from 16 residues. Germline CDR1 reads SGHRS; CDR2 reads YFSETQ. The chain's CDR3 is CASSPTSSGSYNEQFF. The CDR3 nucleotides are TGCGCCAGCAGCCCGACCTCTAGCGGGAGCTACAATGAGCAGTTCTTC.

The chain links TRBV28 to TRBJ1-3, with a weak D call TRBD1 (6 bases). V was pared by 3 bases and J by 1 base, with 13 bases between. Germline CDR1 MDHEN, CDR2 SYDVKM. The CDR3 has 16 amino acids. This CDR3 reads CASSFVGGASGNTIYF. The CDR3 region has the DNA TGTGCCAGCAGTTTTGTAGGGGGGGCTTCTGGAAACACCATATATTTT.

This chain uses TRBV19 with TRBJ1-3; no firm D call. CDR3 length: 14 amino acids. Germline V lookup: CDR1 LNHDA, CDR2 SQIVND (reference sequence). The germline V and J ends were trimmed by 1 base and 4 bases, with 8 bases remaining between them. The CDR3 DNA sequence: TGTGCCAGTAGTATAGGGCGGCAAGGAAACACCATATATTTT. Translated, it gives CASSIGRQGNTIYF.

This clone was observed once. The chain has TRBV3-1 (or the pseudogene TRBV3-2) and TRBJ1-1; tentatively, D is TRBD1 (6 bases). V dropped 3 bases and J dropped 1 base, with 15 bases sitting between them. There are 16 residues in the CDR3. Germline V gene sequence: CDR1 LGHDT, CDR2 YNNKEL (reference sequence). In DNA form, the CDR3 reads TGTGCCAGCAGCCACTTGCAGGGGAAGGGGAACACTGAAGCTTTCTTT. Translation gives CASSHLQGKGNTEAFF.